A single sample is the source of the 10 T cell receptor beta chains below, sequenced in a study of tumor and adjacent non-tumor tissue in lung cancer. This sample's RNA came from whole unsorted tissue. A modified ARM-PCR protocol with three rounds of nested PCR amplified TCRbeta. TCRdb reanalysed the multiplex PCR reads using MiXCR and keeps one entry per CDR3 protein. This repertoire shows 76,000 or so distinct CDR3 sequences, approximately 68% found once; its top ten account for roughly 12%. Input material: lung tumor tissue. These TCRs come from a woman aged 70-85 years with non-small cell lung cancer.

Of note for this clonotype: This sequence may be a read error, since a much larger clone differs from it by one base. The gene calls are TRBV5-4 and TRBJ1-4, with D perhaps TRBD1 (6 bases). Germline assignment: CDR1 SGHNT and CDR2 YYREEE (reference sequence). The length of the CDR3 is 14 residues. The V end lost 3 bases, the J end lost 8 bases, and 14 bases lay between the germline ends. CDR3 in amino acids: CASSSRGGEEKLFF. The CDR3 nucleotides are TGTGCCAGCAGCTCCCGAGGGGGAGAAGAAAAACTGTTTTTT.

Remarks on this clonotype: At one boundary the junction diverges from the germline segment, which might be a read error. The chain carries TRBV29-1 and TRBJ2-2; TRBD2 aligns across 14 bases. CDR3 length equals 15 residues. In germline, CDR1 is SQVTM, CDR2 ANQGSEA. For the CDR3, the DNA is TGCAGCGTAGGACTAGCGGGAGGCTACATCGGGGACCTGTTTTTT. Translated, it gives CSVGLAGGYIGDLFF.

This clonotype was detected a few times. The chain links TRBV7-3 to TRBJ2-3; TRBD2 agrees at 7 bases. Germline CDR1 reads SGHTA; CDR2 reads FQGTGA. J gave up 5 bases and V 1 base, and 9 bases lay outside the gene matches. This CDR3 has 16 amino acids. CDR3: CASSLNAGAGGDTQYF. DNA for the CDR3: TGTGCCAGCAGCTTAAATGCGGGAGCGGGCGGAGATACGCAGTATTTT.

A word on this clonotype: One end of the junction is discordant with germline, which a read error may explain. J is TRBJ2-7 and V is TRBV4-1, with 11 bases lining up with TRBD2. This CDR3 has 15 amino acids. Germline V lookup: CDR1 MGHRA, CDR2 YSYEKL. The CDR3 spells CASRQETSGAGEQYF. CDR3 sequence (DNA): TGCGCCAGCAGACAAGAGACTAGCGGGGCGGGGGAGCAGTACTTC.

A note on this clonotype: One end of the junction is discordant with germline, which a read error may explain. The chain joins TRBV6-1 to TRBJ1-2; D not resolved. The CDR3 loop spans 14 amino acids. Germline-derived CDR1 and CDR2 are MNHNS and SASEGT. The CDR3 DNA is TGTGCCAGTAGTGAGGAACCACGGAGCTATGACTACACCTTC. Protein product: CASSEEPRSYDYTF.

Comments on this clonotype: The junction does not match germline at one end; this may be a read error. CDR3 sequence reads: CATSLPAGISGAGTYEQYF. Written as DNA, the CDR3 is TGTGCCACCAGTCTCCCTGCAGGCATTAGCGGAGCTGGGACCTACGAGCAGTACTTC. The chain has TRBV28 and TRBJ2-7, with D possibly matching TRBD2 (6 bases). The CDR3 has 19 residues. From germline, CDR1 is MDHEN and CDR2 SYDVKM.

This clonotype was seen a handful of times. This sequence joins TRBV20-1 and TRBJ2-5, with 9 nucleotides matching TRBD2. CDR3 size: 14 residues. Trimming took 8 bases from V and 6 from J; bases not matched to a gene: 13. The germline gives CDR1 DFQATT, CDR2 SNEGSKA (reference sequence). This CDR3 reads CSTMGSGSEKTQYF. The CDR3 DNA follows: TGCAGTACTATGGGTAGCGGGAGTGAGAAGACCCAGTACTTC.

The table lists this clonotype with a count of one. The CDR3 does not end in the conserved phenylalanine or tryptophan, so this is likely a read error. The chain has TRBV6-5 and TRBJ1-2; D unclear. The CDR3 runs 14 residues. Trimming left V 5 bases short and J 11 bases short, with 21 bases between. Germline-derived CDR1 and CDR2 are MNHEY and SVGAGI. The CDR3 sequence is CASSTQVGKFGYTL. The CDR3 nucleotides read TGTGCCAGCAGTACCCAGGTTGGGAAGTTTGGATACACCTTA.

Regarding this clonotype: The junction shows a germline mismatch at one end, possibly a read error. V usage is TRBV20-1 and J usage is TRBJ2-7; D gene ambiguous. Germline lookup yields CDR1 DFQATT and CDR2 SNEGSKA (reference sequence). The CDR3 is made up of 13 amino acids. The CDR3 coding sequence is TGCAGTGCTAGTTCTCTTGGGCTATCCGAGCAGTGCTTC. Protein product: CSASSLGLSEQCF.

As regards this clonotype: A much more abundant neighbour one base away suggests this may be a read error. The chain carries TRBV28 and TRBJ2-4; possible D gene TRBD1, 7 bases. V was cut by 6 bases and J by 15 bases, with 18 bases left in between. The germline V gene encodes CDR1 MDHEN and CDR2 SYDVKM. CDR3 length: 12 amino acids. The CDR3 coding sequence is TGTGCCAGCAGCTCAAATCAGGGGGAGGTGTACTTC. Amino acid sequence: CASSSNQGEVYF.